The rows below give T cell receptor beta chains drawn from one sample of a study of shared clonotypes between healthy human individuals. The data were produced by immunoSEQ multiplex PCR, yet TCRdb's version contains in-frame clones alone and is incomplete. Of about 480,000 clones listed, 75% to 85% were seen once; the top ten hold roughly 13%. Material: PBMCs. The origin of the receptors is a woman in her forties in good health. Some clones in this sample may be carry-over from other donors' samples. The CDR3 runs from the conserved cysteine through the conserved F or W. A D gene is named only where the DNA matches it firmly. The size of a clone is reported for some rows only, either as once, few or many, or as a class for expanded clones.

J gene | clone size | V gene | D gene | CDR3 protein | CDR3 DNA
TRBJ2-7 | - | TRBV25-1 | TRBD1 | CASELRAGGDEQYF | TGTGCCAGCGAACTCCGGGCAGGGGGCGACGAGCAGTACTTC
TRBJ2-7 | - | TRBV5-5 | TRBD1 | CASSPVPGQGHREQYF | TGTGCCAGCAGTCCCGTTCCCGGACAGGGACATAGGGAGCAGTACTTC
TRBJ2-3 | - | TRBV5-4 | - | CASSLFGTDTQYF | TGTGCCAGCAGTCTGTTTGGCACAGATACGCAGTATTTT
TRBJ2-7 | - | TRBV18 | TRBD1 | CASSVGGGQGEQYF | TGTGCCAGCTCAGTTGGAGGGGGACAGGGGGAGCAGTACTTC
TRBJ2-2 | - | TRBV6-4 | - | CASSDGRDTGELFF | TGTGCCAGCAGTGACGGCAGGGATACCGGGGAGCTGTTTTTT
TRBJ2-7 | - | TRBV4-2 | TRBD2 | CASSQDRGSGRASYEQYF | TGTGCCAGCAGCCAAGATCGGGGTAGCGGGAGGGCCAGCTATGAGCAGTACTTC
TRBJ2-3 | many | TRBV18 | TRBD2 | CASSTTGTSASTDTQYF | TGTGCCAGCTCAACCACCGGGACTAGCGCTAGCACAGATACGCAGTATTTT
TRBJ2-2 | - | TRBV27 | - | CASSLSGFRGAGRNTGELFF | TGTGCCAGCAGTTTATCGGGCTTCAGGGGTGCGGGACGGAACACCGGGGAGCTGTTTTTT
TRBJ2-1 | - | TRBV27 | TRBD2 | CASSPIEREIYNEQFF | TGTGCCAGCAGCCCGATTGAGCGGGAGATCTACAATGAGCAGTTCTTC
TRBJ2-7 | - | TRBV7-6 | TRBD2 | CASSSGTSVYEQYF | TGTGCCAGCAGCTCCGGGACTAGCGTTTACGAGCAGTACTTC
TRBJ1-4 | - | TRBV4-1 | - | CASSQAPGKNEKLFF | TGCGCCAGCAGCCAAGCTCCAGGGAAAAATGAAAAACTGTTTTTT
TRBJ1-5 | - | TRBV19 | - | CASIGPFNQPQHF | TGTGCCAGTATTGGACCTTTCAATCAGCCCCAGCATTTT
TRBJ2-3 | - | TRBV27 | - | CASRVWGTDTQYF | TGTGCCAGCAGGGTCTGGGGCACAGATACGCAGTATTTT
TRBJ2-2 | - | TRBV9 | TRBD1 | CASSVTQGALPGELFF | TGTGCCAGCAGCGTAACACAGGGGGCCTTACCCGGGGAGCTGTTTTTT
TRBJ2-5 | - | TRBV2 | - | CASSDGSGETQYF | TGTGCCAGCAGTGATGGGTCTGGGGAGACCCAGTACTTC